This TCR beta chain came from a study of blood T cell repertoires in COVID-19. For the study at large: From the United States, Italy and Spain came samples of acute and convalescent COVID-19.

Clones were read by immunoSEQ multiplex PCR, and TCRdb kept only the in-frame ones, dropping some. The sample yields some 250,000 clones, about 80% seen once. This CDR3 is built from 17 residues. V dropped 0 bases and J dropped 7 bases, with 19 bases sitting between them. The germline gives CDR1 KGHSY, CDR2 FQNENV. The specimen was peripheral blood. The sequence was collected from a woman of 80 years or more with acute or convalescent COVID-19. This rearrangement joins TRBV16 to TRBJ1-3; D gene ambiguous. The CDR3 is CASSQSMSPGGFNTIYF. CDR3 bases: TGTGCCAGCAGCCAATCGATGAGTCCCGGAGGATTTAACACCATATATTTT.